This T cell receptor beta chain came from a study of spatial heterogeneity in lung cancer (dated by TCRdb to the late 2010s). About the investigation overall: Beta-chain transcripts were consistently detected in greater numbers than alpha-chain transcripts, which likely reflected higher beta-chain transcript abundance. TCR alpha and beta repertoires were quantitatively compared across multiple tumor regions, matched nontumor lung and blood in non-small cell lung cancer. In the raw uncorrected reads, each unique combination of TCR and UMI appeared more than ten times on average. TCR repertoire features were related to nonsynonymous mutation counts determined by whole-exome sequencing of tumor tissue. Both alpha and beta chains were TCR-sequenced in hundreds of tumor regions, approximately 64 matched nontumor lung samples and over 55 PBMC samples obtained at surgery.

On this clonotype itself: Its antigen remains undetermined. It has no much larger one-base neighbor in the sample; base qualities were not kept.

V is reduced by 5 bases and J by 7 bases, leaving a spacing of 14 bases between them. As encoded in the germline V gene, CDR1 is SGHTA while CDR2 is FQGNSA. Measured from the cysteine to the phenylalanine, the CDR3 is 14 residues long. Only the CDR3 DNA is retained, 42 bases long and in frame from the first base. Receptor libraries were prepared by 5' RACE. These reads were obtained on a NextSeq 500. In the TCR library protocol, a unique molecular identifier was attached to each TCR cDNA molecule so that PCR and sequencing errors could be corrected. The original pipeline was this. TCR identification, UMI-based error correction and CDR3 extraction were all carried out with Decombinator tools. TCRs above a frequency of 2 per 1,000, corresponding to the top 1% of the tumor frequency distribution, were defined as expanded. Rényi diversity was computed with the R vegan package after subsampling each repertoire 100 times to 5,000 TCRs. CDR3 similarity networks were built from amino acid triplet string-kernel similarity, with CDR3s being connected when pairwise similarity was above 0.82. The public reads were reanalyzed by TCRdb: fastp trimming at Q25, MiXCR alignment, in-frame beta chains only. Here each entry gathers all rows of one CDR3 protein and keeps the most common genes and DNA. Clone size and V and J calls follow TCRdb, not the original study. This sample is represented by roughly 8,500 distinct CDR3 sequences; approximately 7.8% of them were singletons. 30% of the sample lies in the top ten.

Paper-wide results and their limitations: Additional single-cell paired TCR alpha and beta sequencing was considered necessary to confirm, at a functional level, the hypothesis that regional TCRs recognize regional mutations. Ubiquitous expanded tumor TCRs were detected in blood more often at tumor resection than at routine follow-up.

This sample's time point label indicates: sample taken at primary tumor resection. Without any cell sorting, TCR sequencing was performed on whole RNA extracted either from tumor and nontumor lung tissue or from cryopreserved PBMC samples. The donors were about 65 patients from the lung TRACERx cohort who had early-stage, untreated non-small cell lung cancer. Only patients for whom sufficient RNA was available from at least two tumor regions were selected for TCR sequencing. Sequencing used PBMCs, obtained at surgery. This receptor was obtained from a female donor with early-stage non-small cell lung cancer. The chain employs TRBV7-2 and TRBJ2-2; no D gene is confidently identified. The CDR3 protein sequence reads: CASSTRPLGGELFF. The DNA sequence is given as TGTGCCAGCAGCACCCGTCCTCTGGGCGGGGAGCTGTTTTTT.